A single sample is the source of the 22 T cell receptor beta chains below, sequenced in a study of PD-L1 blockade in urothelial cancer. Repertoires were generated with immunoSEQ multiplex PCR, while TCRdb's copy carries only in-frame clones and drops some. This table holds 83,000 or so clones, around 78% found once. Time point defined: peripheral blood 6 weeks after treatment start. Sequenced material: PBMCs, taken around atezolizumab (anti-PD-L1) treatment. These receptors were taken from a man in his sixties or seventies with urothelial cancer.

The chain combines TRBV7-6 with TRBJ2-7, with 7 bases fitting TRBD1. Germline CDR1 is SGHVS and CDR2 is FNYEAQ. This CDR3 is built from 17 residues. The V and J ends lost 0 bases and 1 base, in that order; junction bases with no gene match: 9. In DNA, the CDR3 is TGTGCCAGCAGCTTAGCCCCGTTTTCGACAGGGTCCTACGAGCAGTACTTC. Translated: CASSLAPFSTGSYEQYF.

This clone was recorded only once. The chain couples TRBV7-8 to TRBJ2-1; 11 nucleotides align to TRBD2. CDR3 length equals 14 residues. Germline loops: CDR1 SGHVS, CDR2 FQNEAQ. J lost 4 bases, V lost 8 bases, and 4 bases had no gene match. Here the CDR3 DNA reads TGTGCCAGCGGAACTAGCGGGAGTTACAATGAGCAGTTCTTC. Protein: CASGTSGSYNEQFF.

The chain recombines TRBV19 with TRBJ2-5; the match to TRBD2 covers 8 bases. The CDR3 sequence is 14 residues long. With 3 bases clipped from V and 3 bases from J, the junction kept 3 bases outside the gene matches. Per the germline V gene, CDR1 is LNHDA and CDR2 is SQIVND (reference sequence). CDR3 sequence reads: CASSMGAGEETQYF. DNA of the CDR3: TGTGCCAGTAGTATGGGAGCGGGGGAAGAGACCCAGTACTTC. The full variable domain, with the rest looked up from reference TRBV19 and TRBJ2-5, is DGGITQSPKYLFRKEGQNVTLSCEQNLNHDAMYWYRQDPGQGLRLIYYSQIVNDFQKGDIAEGYSVSREKKESFPLTVTSAQKNPTAFYLCASSMGAGEETQYFGPGTRLLVL.

The V gene is TRBV7-9, the J gene TRBJ1-2, with a weak D call TRBD1 (6 bases). With 5 bases removed from V and 5 bases from J, the gap between germline ends came to 18 bases. The CDR3 spans 15 residues. Germline V gene sequence: CDR1 SEHNR, CDR2 FQNEAQ (reference sequence). CDR3 coding DNA: TGTGCCAGCAGCCCCCTCGGGGGGCGCGGGTATGGCTACACCTTC. Translation gives CASSPLGGRGYGYTF.

The rearrangement uses TRBV9 and TRBJ1-4; the D gene is possibly TRBD1 (6 bases). CDR1 is SGDLS, CDR2 YYNGEE, per germline. V dropped 4 bases and J dropped 8 bases, with 18 bases sitting between them. This CDR3 is 15 amino acids long. The CDR3 sequence is CASSPAGAEGEKLFF. The CDR3 DNA reads TGTGCCAGCAGCCCAGCGGGGGCGGAGGGAGAAAAACTGTTTTTT. Complete variable domain (other parts from reference TRBV9 and TRBJ1-4): DSGVTQTPKHLITATGQRVTLRCSPRSGDLSVYWYQQSLDQGLQFLIQYYNGEERAKGNILERFSAQQFPDLHSELNLSSLELGDSALYFCASSPAGAEGEKLFFGSGTQLSVL.

The V call is TRBV29-1, the J call TRBJ2-7; D is perhaps TRBD2 (6 bases). CDR3 length: 13 amino acids. Germline V gene sequence: CDR1 SQVTM, CDR2 ANQGSEA. V was cut by 0 bases and J by 7 bases, with 13 bases left in between. CDR3 region: CSVEDRGSLEQYF. The CDR3 region has the DNA TGCAGCGTTGAAGATCGGGGGAGCCTAGAGCAGTACTTC.

The chain joins TRBV7-9 to TRBJ1-4, with D possibly TRBD1 on 5 matching bases. CDR3 size: 16 residues. Germline V gene sequence: CDR1 SEHNR, CDR2 FQNEAQ (reference sequence). The ends were cut back, 1 base at V and 8 bases at J, with 17 bases in the middle. The DNA of the CDR3 is TGTGCCAGCAGCTTAGAGGGACTCAATCAGCGGGAAAAACTGTTTTTT. Translated: CASSLEGLNQREKLFF.

V is TRBV19 and J is TRBJ2-1; 7 bases align to TRBD2. V lost 5 bases, J lost 7 bases, and 5 bases stayed unmatched. CDR1 and CDR2 (germline): LNHDA, SQIVND (reference sequence). This CDR3 is built from 13 residues. The CDR3 loop reads CASSADGGNEQFF. In DNA, the CDR3 is TGTGCCAGTAGTGCTGACGGGGGGAATGAGCAGTTCTTC. The whole variable domain, filled in from reference TRBV19 and TRBJ2-1, reads DGGITQSPKYLFRKEGQNVTLSCEQNLNHDAMYWYRQDPGQGLRLIYYSQIVNDFQKGDIAEGYSVSREKKESFPLTVTSAQKNPTAFYLCASSADGGNEQFFGPGTRLTVL.

The chain couples TRBV30 to TRBJ2-1; perhaps TRBD1 as D (6 bases). Germline V CDR1 and CDR2: GTSNPN, SVGIG (reference sequence). The CDR3 has 15 residues. Trimming left V 0 bases short and J 8 bases short, with 17 bases between. This CDR3 is CAWSVSGQGGDEQFF. The CDR3 bases are TGTGCCTGGAGTGTATCCGGGCAAGGGGGAGATGAGCAGTTCTTC.

This clone was picked up one time. The chain joins TRBV4-1 to TRBJ1-1; D perhaps matches TRBD1 (5 bases). CDR1 and CDR2 from the germline V gene are MGHRA and YSYEKL. CDR3 size: 17 residues. V lost 0 bases, J lost 0 bases, and 14 bases lay in between. CDR3 in amino acids: CASSQDVGQVLNTEAFF. The CDR3, as DNA: TGCGCCAGCAGCCAAGATGTGGGGCAGGTGTTGAACACTGAAGCTTTCTTT.

This CDR3 reads CASTPDARGSEAFF. Written as DNA, the CDR3 is TGTGCCAGCACTCCCGACGCCAGGGGGTCTGAAGCTTTCTTT. The chain employs TRBV6-5 and TRBJ1-1; 7 bases are a match to TRBD1. V lost 7 bases, J lost 6 bases, and 11 bases stayed unmatched. The germline gives CDR1 MNHEY, CDR2 SVGAGI. The CDR3 runs 14 residues.

V usage is TRBV6-5 and J usage is TRBJ1-1; D is uncertain. The CDR3 sequence is 13 residues long. With 6 bases removed from V and 5 bases from J, the gap between germline ends came to 13 bases. Germline loops: CDR1 MNHEY, CDR2 SVGAGI. CDR3 region: CASSATERTEAFF. The DNA for the CDR3 is TGTGCCAGCAGCGCCACCGAGCGGACTGAAGCTTTCTTT.

The chain employs TRBV2 and TRBJ2-3, with a weak D call TRBD1 (6 bases). Trimming stripped 6 bases from V and 3 bases from J, with 16 bases between. This CDR3 comprises 15 residues. Germline V gene lookup returns CDR1 SNHLY and CDR2 FYNNEI. Here the CDR3 DNA reads TGTGCCAGCAGCGTCTTTCAGGGGTTAACAGATACGCAGTATTTT. It translates to CASSVFQGLTDTQYF.

V gene TRBV6-6 combines with J gene TRBJ2-1; tentatively, D is TRBD1 (5 bases). V was pared by 0 bases and J by 7 bases, with 13 bases between. CDR1 MNHNY and CDR2 SVGAGI come from the germline V gene (reference sequence). The CDR3 spans 15 residues. Here the CDR3 reads CASSYSGPPVNEQFF. The CDR3 nucleotides read TGTGCCAGCAGTTACTCGGGGCCCCCTGTGAATGAGCAGTTCTTC.

V gene TRBV5-1 combines with J gene TRBJ1-3; D not certain. Germline CDR1 reads SGHRS; CDR2 reads YFSETQ. The CDR3 has 15 residues. V was shortened by 0 bases and J by 4 bases, with 11 bases between the two germline ends. CDR3 in amino acids: CASSLDIPEGNTIYF. The DNA of the CDR3 is TGCGCCAGCAGCTTGGACATCCCGGAGGGAAACACCATATATTTT.

The V and J genes are TRBV7-2 and TRBJ2-1, with a tentative D call TRBD2 (6 bases). This CDR3 has 14 amino acids. The germline CDR1 and CDR2 sequences are SGHTA and FQGNSA. Trimming removed 8 bases at V and 4 bases at J, with 15 bases between. The CDR3 loop reads CASGGSSRYNEQFF. The CDR3 DNA reads as TGTGCCAGCGGGGGGTCTAGCAGATACAATGAGCAGTTCTTC.

The chain joins TRBV29-1 to TRBJ2-5, with TRBD2 matching 8 bases. The CDR3 is made up of 12 amino acids. Germline values: CDR1 SQVTM, CDR2 ANQGSEA. With 5 bases clipped from V and 3 bases from J, the junction kept 2 bases outside the gene matches. The CDR3 reads CSVTGGEETQYF. The CDR3 region has the DNA TGCAGCGTTACCGGGGGGGAAGAGACCCAGTACTTC.

The chain carries TRBV6-6 and TRBJ1-2; D may be TRBD1 (5 bases). Deletions cut 6 bases from V and 6 bases from J, with 20 bases between. The CDR3 is 15 residues long. Germline V gene data show CDR1 as MNHNY and CDR2 as SVGAGI (reference sequence). CDR3 DNA: TGTGCCAGCAGAGACAGACCAGGGTTTTCGGATGGCTACACCTTC. Translating gives CASRDRPGFSDGYTF.

DNA of the CDR3: TGTGCCAGCAGCCCCCAGGGGTTGAGAAGCACTGAAGCTTTCTTT. Protein product: CASSPQGLRSTEAFF. The chain employs TRBV11-1 and TRBJ1-1; tentative D call: TRBD1 (6 bases). Trimming stripped 5 bases from V and 4 bases from J, with 17 bases between. The CDR3 totals 15 residues. Germline loops: CDR1 SGHAT, CDR2 FQDESV (reference sequence).

This clone was seen a single time. The CDR3 DNA reads TGTGCCAGCCAGTGGGACAGGGGTGAAAAACTGTTTTTT. This codes for CASQWDRGEKLFF. This sequence joins TRBV6-1 and TRBJ1-4; 10 bases map to TRBD1. Losses at the gene ends were 8 bases for V and 7 bases for J; bases not matched to a gene: 4. Per germline, CDR1 MNHNS and CDR2 SASEGT. This CDR3 contains 13 residues.

The rearrangement uses TRBV19 and TRBJ1-4; TRBD1 matches 10 bases. The CDR3 has 14 residues. Per the germline V gene, CDR1 is LNHDA and CDR2 is SQIVND (reference sequence). The V and J ends lost 3 bases and 10 bases, in that order; junction bases with no gene match: 5. The CDR3 protein is CASSMLGDRGKLFF. In nucleotides, the CDR3 is TGTGCCAGTAGTATGTTAGGGGACAGGGGAAAACTGTTTTTT.

The V gene is TRBV5-1, the J gene TRBJ1-4, with 11 bases aligning to TRBD1. Germline loops: CDR1 SGHRS, CDR2 YFSETQ. After removal of 3 bases from V and 8 bases from J, the junction contained 15 bases not matched to a gene. The CDR3 sequence is 18 residues long. CDR3 DNA sequence: TGCGCCAGCAGCTCCCGACCGGGACAGGGGGGAGAGGGAGAAAAACTGTTTTTT. The encoded protein is CASSSRPGQGGEGEKLFF.